Presented here are 16 T cell receptor beta chains from one specimen sequenced in a study of cytomegalovirus exposure and HLA in healthy donors. The PCR employed 60 Vbeta primers together with 13 Jbeta primers. Profiled with immunoSEQ multiplex PCR; TCRdb holds only in-frame clones, not every one. The sample lists more than 80,000 clones, roughly four fifths seen once, with around 6.4% in the top ten. The source material was PBMCs. The receptors originated from a woman aged 45-59 years in good health and CMV-seropositive.

The chain is built from TRBV4-2 and TRBJ1-5, with D tentatively TRBD1 (6 bases). V gave up 6 bases and J gave up 6 bases, with 18 bases separating them. The CDR3 contains 15 residues. Germline loops: CDR1 LGHNA, CDR2 YNFKEQ. CDR3 nucleotide sequence: TGTGCCAGCAGGCCGGAGGGGGGGGCCGGTCAGCCCCAGCATTTT. Residues: CASRPEGGAGQPQHF.

This clone turned up a few times. The chain recombines TRBV6-6 with TRBJ1-5; 10 positions match TRBD1. Germline CDR1 MNHNY, CDR2 SVGAGI (reference sequence). V gave up 6 bases and J gave up 6 bases; unmatched junction bases: 5. This CDR3 spans 14 amino acids. CDR3 sequence reads: CASRGTGEGQPQHF. CDR3 coding DNA: TGTGCCAGCAGGGGGACAGGGGAGGGTCAGCCCCAGCATTTT.

J is TRBJ1-1 and V is TRBV20-1; 7 positions agree with TRBD1. The CDR3 contains 11 residues. Germline CDR1 DFQATT, CDR2 SNEGSKA (reference sequence). V dropped 3 bases and J dropped 8; count of bases not matched to a gene: 3. For the CDR3, the DNA is TGCAGTGCTAGCCGGACAGGAGAAGCTTTCTTT. It yields the protein CSASRTGEAFF.

This clone occurred a few times. This chain joins TRBV7-9 and TRBJ2-1; tentatively, D is TRBD2 (5 bases). This CDR3 has 13 amino acids. Between the trimmed V and J ends, which lost 5 bases and 8 bases, there was a span of 13 bases. Germline CDR1 and CDR2: SEHNR and FQNEAQ (reference sequence). The CDR3 is CASSEGFRDEQFF. CDR3 bases: TGTGCCAGCAGCGAGGGATTCCGGGATGAGCAGTTCTTC.

A note on this clone: One junction end disagrees with the germline gene, perhaps due to a read error. This chain links TRBV20-1 with TRBJ1-2, with 8 bases that match TRBD1. Germline CDR1 reads DFQATT; CDR2 reads SNEGSKA (reference sequence). The CDR3 sequence is 11 residues long. CDR3 coding DNA: TGCAGTGCCCGCCCCAGGGACAGGCTGGTTTTC. Its protein is CSARPRDRLVF.

The J gene is TRBJ2-7, the V gene TRBV5-6, with TRBD1 identical over 7 bases. V gave up 3 bases and J gave up 0 bases; unmatched junction bases: 6. Germline V CDR1 and CDR2: SGHDT, YYEEEE. This CDR3 has 15 residues. The CDR3 DNA reads TGTGCCAGCAGCTCTGGACAGGCCGCCTCCTACGAGCAGTACTTC. This codes for CASSSGQAASYEQYF.

The chain uses TRBV19 and TRBJ1-5, with 8 bases matching TRBD1. The CDR3 runs 15 residues. Germline V CDR1 and CDR2: LNHDA, SQIVND (reference sequence). The J segment lost 6 bases and the V segment lost 5 bases, leaving 9 bases of the junction unmatched. CDR3 amino acids: CASSVDREGVQPQHF. In DNA form, the CDR3 reads TGTGCCAGTAGTGTGGACAGGGAGGGGGTTCAGCCCCAGCATTTT. The whole variable domain, remainder taken from reference TRBV19 and TRBJ1-5, is DGGITQSPKYLFRKEGQNVTLSCEQNLNHDAMYWYRQDPGQGLRLIYYSQIVNDFQKGDIAEGYSVSREKKESFPLTVTSAQKNPTAFYLCASSVDREGVQPQHFGDGTRLSIL.

This rearrangement joins TRBV7-3 to TRBJ2-1; D remains ambiguous. The CDR3 loop spans 19 amino acids. The V gene lost 1 base and the J gene lost 4 bases, with 23 bases spanning the gap. Germline CDR1 SGHTA, CDR2 FQGTGA. The CDR3: CASSLMVGTVLPLYNEQFF. The CDR3, as DNA: TGTGCCAGCAGCTTAATGGTGGGTACAGTCTTACCCCTTTACAATGAGCAGTTCTTC. Based on the CDR3 plus reference TRBV7-3 and TRBJ2-1, the full variable domain is GAGVSQTPSNKVTEKGKYVELRCDPISGHTALYWYRQSLGQGPEFLIYFQGTGAADDSGLPNDRFFAVRPEGSVSTLKIQRTERGDSAVYLCASSLMVGTVLPLYNEQFFGPGTRLTVL.

This rearrangement joins TRBV25-1 to TRBJ1-1; no definite D call. The V gene's germline CDR1 is MGHDK and CDR2 SYGVNS. CDR3 length: 13 residues. V lost 4 bases, J lost 5 bases, and 11 bases lay in between. CDR3 sequence (DNA): TGTGCCAGCAGTGCGTCCGGGAGAACTGAAGCTTTCTTT. Protein: CASSASGRTEAFF. Full variable domain (outside the CDR3, taken from reference TRBV25-1 and TRBJ1-1): EADIYQTPRYLVIGTGKKITLECSQTMGHDKMYWYQQDPGMELHLIHYSYGVNSTEKGDLSSESTVSRIRTEHFPLTLESARPSHTSQYLCASSASGRTEAFFGQGTRLTVV.

V is TRBV5-6 and J is TRBJ2-1; possibly TRBD2 for D (6 bases). V lost 2 bases to trimming and J lost 8 bases, with 23 bases between them. The CDR3 consists of 17 residues. Germline CDR1 is SGHDT and CDR2 is YYEEEE. The CDR3 DNA reads TGTGCCAGCAGCTTTTACTCTGTGGGGGTGGGACTGGATGAGCAGTTCTTC. Its translation is CASSFYSVGVGLDEQFF. Full variable domain (missing parts from reference TRBV5-6 and TRBJ2-1): DAGVTQSPTHLIKTRGQQVTLRCSPKSGHDTVSWYQQALGQGPQFIFQYYEEEERQRGNFPDRFSGHQFPNYSSELNVNALLLGDSALYLCASSFYSVGVGLDEQFFGPGTRLTVL.

The chain uses TRBV28 and TRBJ2-1; the match to TRBD1 covers 12 bases. V gave up 2 bases and J gave up 6 bases; unmatched junction bases: 11. This CDR3 has 18 amino acids. Germline CDR1 MDHEN, CDR2 SYDVKM. CDR3 in DNA: TGTGCCAGCAGTTTAATGGTCTTTGGGACAGGGGGCAGCAATGAGCAGTTCTTC. Translating it yields CASSLMVFGTGGSNEQFF.

This rearrangement joins TRBV4-3 to TRBJ1-2, with a possible D match to TRBD1 (6 bases). With 0 bases removed from V and 4 bases from J, the gap between germline ends came to 12 bases. Germline V gives CDR1 LGHNA, CDR2 YSLEER. The CDR3 spans 15 residues. The CDR3 sequence: CASSQEQGTPYGYTF. In nucleotides, the CDR3 is TGCGCCAGCAGCCAAGAACAGGGCACTCCCTATGGCTACACCTTC.

CDR3 amino acids: CATRAGREKLFF. In DNA, the CDR3 is TGTGCCACTCGAGCGGGGAGAGAAAAACTGTTTTTT. The chain has TRBV15 and TRBJ1-4; D is unclear. This CDR3 is built from 12 residues. V lost 9 bases to trimming and J lost 8 bases, with 13 bases between them. CDR1 and CDR2 from the germline V gene are LNHNV and YYDKDF (reference sequence).

This chain links TRBV7-3 with TRBJ1-3; no clear D gene. The ends were cut back, 2 bases at V and 0 bases at J, with 8 bases in the middle. The length of the CDR3 is 15 residues. CDR1 is SGHTA and CDR2 is FQGTGA in the germline V gene. DNA of the CDR3: TGTGCCAGCAGCTTAGCGGGGAGCTCTGGAAACACCATATATTTT. Translated, it gives CASSLAGSSGNTIYF.

Only a few counts were recorded for this clone. The chain couples TRBV19 to TRBJ1-5; 7 bases are shared with TRBD1. With 8 bases clipped from V and 6 bases from J, the junction kept 7 bases outside the gene matches. Germline V gene data show CDR1 as LNHDA and CDR2 as SQIVND (reference sequence). The CDR3 is made up of 13 amino acids. In DNA, the CDR3 is TGTGCCAGTGCCAGACAGGGCGGTCAGCCCCAGCATTTT. It translates to CASARQGGQPQHF.

J is TRBJ2-7 and V is TRBV28; weak D call: TRBD1 (6 bases). CDR3 length equals 14 residues. Germline V gives CDR1 MDHEN, CDR2 SYDVKM. V was pared by 3 bases and J by 2 bases, with 11 bases between. This CDR3 is CASSLAYRAYEQYF. Written as DNA, the CDR3 is TGTGCCAGCAGTTTGGCGTACAGGGCCTACGAGCAGTACTTC.